Below, one T cell receptor (beta chain) is given with its context. Its antigen is currently unknown. The study ran its PCR with 60 Vbeta and 13 Jbeta primers. Clones were sequenced by immunoSEQ multiplex PCR, and TCRdb holds only the in-frame ones, with some missing. The data show 79,000 or so clones, 65% to 85% seen once. The sample originates from a study of cytomegalovirus exposure and HLA in healthy donors. At the level of the study: Early on, a data release was issued that held about 85 million unique TCRs from HLA-typed donors. Findings of the study overall: The authors reported that TCR beta sequences could predict HLA-A and HLA-B alleles. These predictions were accurate for most subjects in the first cohort.

This CDR3 region has 17 residues. Germline assignment: CDR1 LNHNV and CDR2 YYDKDF (reference sequence). V lost 5 bases and J lost 7, with 23 bases in between. Sample: PBMCs. This TCR derives from a woman in her thirties or forties in good health and CMV-seropositive. The V call is TRBV15, the J call TRBJ1-4; weak D call: TRBD1 (5 bases). The CDR3 bases are TGTGCCACCAGCTCCCGAGACAACCGGGCCCAGGGTGAAAAACTGTTTTTT. It is translated as CATSSRDNRAQGEKLFF.